This T cell receptor beta chain was profiled in a study of blood T cell repertoires in COVID-19. Per the study methods: How many nucleated cells were present was estimated from reference gene primer amplification. Clones were sequenced by immunoSEQ multiplex PCR, and TCRdb holds only the in-frame ones, with some missing. V, J and clone size are those of that table, while D and trimming were read from the DNA. In the table there are some 100,000 clones, around 80% of which are singletons. The material sequenced was peripheral blood. This sequence originates from a human donor in a cohort sampled during active or convalescent COVID-19.

Written as DNA, the CDR3 is TGCGCCAGCAGCCAAGGGCAGACAGGGGTCATGAACACTGAAGCTTTCTTT. This encodes CASSQGQTGVMNTEAFF. The gene calls are TRBV4-3 and TRBJ1-1, with 8 bases matching TRBD1. Trimming removed 1 base from V and 0 bases from J; junction bases left unmatched: 7. Germline loops: CDR1 LGHNA, CDR2 YSLEER. The CDR3 totals 17 residues.